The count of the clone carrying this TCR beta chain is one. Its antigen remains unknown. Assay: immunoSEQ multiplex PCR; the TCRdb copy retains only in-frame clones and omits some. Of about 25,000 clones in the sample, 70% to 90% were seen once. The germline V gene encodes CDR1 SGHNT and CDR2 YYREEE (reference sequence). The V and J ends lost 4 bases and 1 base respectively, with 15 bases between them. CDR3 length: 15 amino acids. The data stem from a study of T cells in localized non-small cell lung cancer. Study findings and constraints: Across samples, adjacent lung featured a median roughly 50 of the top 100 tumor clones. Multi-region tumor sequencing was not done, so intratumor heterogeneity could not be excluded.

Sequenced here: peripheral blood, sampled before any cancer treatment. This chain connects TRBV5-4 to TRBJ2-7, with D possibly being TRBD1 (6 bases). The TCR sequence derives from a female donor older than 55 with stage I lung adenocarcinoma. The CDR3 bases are TGTGCCAGCAGCCGCAAAGGGGGTAAATCCTACGAGCAGTACTTC. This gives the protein CASSRKGGKSYEQYF.